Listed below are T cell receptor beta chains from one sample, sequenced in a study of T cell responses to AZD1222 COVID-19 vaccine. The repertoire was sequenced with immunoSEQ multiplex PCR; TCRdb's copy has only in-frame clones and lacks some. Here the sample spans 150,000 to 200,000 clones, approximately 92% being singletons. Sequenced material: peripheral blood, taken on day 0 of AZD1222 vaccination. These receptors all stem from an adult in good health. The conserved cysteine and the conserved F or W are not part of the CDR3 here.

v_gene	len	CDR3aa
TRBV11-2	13	ASSFIAGSAAEQF
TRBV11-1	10	ASSPDRNEQF
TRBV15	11	ATSPVYNSPLH
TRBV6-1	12	ASSEALDNSPLH
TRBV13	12	ASSLRAMNTEAF
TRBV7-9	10	ASSSRGDEQF
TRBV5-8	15	ASSLAISGSGTGELF
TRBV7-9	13	ASSSPGQGITEAF
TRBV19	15	ASSIGDRVISYHGYT
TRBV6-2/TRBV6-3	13	ASSYSTGRGYGYT
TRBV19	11	ASSIRETGGAF
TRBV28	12	ASSLGADGEKLF
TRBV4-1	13	ASSQVTGGNSPLH
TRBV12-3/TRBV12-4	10	ASSFRGNEQF
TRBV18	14	ASSPRGTAGTGELF
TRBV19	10	ASQIINQPQH
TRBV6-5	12	ATFRREPYNEQF
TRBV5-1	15	ASRPGLAGSRADTQY
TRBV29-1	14	SVKRADAGNDGELF
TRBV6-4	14	ASSTDQGTLYNEQF
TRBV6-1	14	ASSEPQGERGNTIY
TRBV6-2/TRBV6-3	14	ASSYAGELGANVLT
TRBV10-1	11	ASSESAGYEQY
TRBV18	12	ASSVDRVNTEAF
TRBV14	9	ASSLAGVYT
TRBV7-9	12	ASRRRDSTDTQY
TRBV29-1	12	SVGRDRATGELF
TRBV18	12	ASSPGQVNQPQH
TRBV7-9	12	ASSDRGSSYEQY
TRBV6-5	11	ASSYGGADTQY
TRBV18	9	ASSPWETQY
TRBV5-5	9	ASSYEISKV
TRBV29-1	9	SGAMAAEAF
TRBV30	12	AWSPGQGADTIY
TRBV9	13	ASSVVRWTRDEQF
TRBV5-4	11	ASYWGQGTEAF
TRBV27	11	ASSFAETYEQY
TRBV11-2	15	ASSLLLTGTTNEKLF
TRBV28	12	ASSFITTNEKLF
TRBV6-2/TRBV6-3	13	ASSADRHRSAEAF
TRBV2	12	ASSKQGLNTEAF
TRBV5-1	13	ASSRPGDSGNTIY
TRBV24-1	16	ATSGVGVGGVDTGELF
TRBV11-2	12	ASSLVTALSGYT
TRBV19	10	ASSTPNQPQH